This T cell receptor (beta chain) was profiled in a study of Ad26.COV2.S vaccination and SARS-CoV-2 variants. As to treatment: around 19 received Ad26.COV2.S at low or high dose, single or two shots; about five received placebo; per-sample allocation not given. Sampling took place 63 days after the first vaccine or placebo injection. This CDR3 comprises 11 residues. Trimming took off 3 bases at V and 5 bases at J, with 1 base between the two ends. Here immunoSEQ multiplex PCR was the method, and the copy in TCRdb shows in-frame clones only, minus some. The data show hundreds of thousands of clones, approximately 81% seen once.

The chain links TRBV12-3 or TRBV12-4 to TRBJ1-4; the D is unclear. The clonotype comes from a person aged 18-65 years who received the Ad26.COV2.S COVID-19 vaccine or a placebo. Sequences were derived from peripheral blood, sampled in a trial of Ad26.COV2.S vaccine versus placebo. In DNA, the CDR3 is TGTGCCAGCAGTTTGAATGAAAAACTGTTTTTT. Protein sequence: CASSLNEKLFF.